This T cell receptor (beta chain) was identified in a study of CD8+CD57+ T cells in acquired aplastic anemia. Of note for this clonotype: Its antigen is unknown.

The germline V gene encodes CDR1 SGHRS and CDR2 YFSETQ. The CDR3 runs to 13 residues. V was trimmed by 2 bases and J by 0 bases, leaving 6 bases between them. According to the study, genomic DNA was the template for TCR beta VDJ and CDR3 profiling. Each CDR3 protein is one row after TCRdb ran MiXCR on the reads. Seen here are 250,000 to 300,000 distinct CDR3 sequences, 50% to 65% observed once, and the top ten hold under 1.5%. General observations from the study: The same twenty-nine CD8+ CDR3 sequences occurred in patients and in controls. Researchers reported that CD8+ Simpson's diversity was not significantly different in patients versus controls.

Individuals selected for sequencing had exhibited CD8+CD57+ cell expansion on flow cytometry. The sequence was obtained from a human donor with aplastic anemia. Specimen: sorted CD4+, CD8+, or CD8+CD57+ T cells (not recorded which) from PBMCs. V is TRBV5-1 and J is TRBJ2-7, with D unclear. Written as DNA, the CDR3 is TGCGCCAGCAGCTTAGCCATCTCCTACGAGCAGTACTTC. Protein: CASSLAISYEQYF.